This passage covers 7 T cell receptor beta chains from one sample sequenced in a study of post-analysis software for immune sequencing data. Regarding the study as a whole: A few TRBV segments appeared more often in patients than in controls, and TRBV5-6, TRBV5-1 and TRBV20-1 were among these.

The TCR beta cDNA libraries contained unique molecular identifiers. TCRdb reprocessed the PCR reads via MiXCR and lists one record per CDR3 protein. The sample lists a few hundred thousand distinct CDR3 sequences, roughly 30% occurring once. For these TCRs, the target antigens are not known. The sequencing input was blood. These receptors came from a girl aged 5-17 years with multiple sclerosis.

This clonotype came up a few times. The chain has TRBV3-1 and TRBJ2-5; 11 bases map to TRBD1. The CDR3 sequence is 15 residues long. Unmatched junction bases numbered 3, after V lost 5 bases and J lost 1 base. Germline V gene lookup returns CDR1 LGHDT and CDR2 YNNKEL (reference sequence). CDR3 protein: CASSYGTGGQETQYF. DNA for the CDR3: TGTGCCAGCAGCTACGGGACAGGGGGCCAAGAGACCCAGTACTTC.

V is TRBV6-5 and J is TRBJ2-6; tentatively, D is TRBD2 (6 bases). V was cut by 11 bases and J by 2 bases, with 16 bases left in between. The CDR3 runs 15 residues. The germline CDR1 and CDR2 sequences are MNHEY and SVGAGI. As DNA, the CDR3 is TGTGCCGGCACCAACGGGGGTGCTGGGGCCAACGTCCTGACTTTC. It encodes CAGTNGGAGANVLTF.

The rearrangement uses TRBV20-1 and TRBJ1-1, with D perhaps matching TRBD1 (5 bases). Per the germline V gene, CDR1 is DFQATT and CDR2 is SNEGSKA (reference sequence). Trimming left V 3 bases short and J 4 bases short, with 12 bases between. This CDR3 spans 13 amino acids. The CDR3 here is CSASGRATTEAFF. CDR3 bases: TGCAGTGCTAGTGGCAGGGCTACCACTGAAGCTTTCTTT.

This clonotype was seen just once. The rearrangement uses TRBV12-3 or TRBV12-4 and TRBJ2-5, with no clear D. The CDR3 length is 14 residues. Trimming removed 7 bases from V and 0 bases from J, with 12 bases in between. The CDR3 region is CASTRAGYQETQYF. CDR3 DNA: TGTGCCAGCACCCGGGCTGGTTACCAAGAGACCCAGTACTTC.

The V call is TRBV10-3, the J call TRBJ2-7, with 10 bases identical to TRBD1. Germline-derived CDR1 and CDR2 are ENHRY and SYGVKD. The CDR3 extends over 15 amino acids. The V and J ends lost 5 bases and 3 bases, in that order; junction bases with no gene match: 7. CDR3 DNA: TGTGCCATCAGTACTGGGGGACAGGGGAACTACGAGCAGTACTTC. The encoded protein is CAISTGGQGNYEQYF.

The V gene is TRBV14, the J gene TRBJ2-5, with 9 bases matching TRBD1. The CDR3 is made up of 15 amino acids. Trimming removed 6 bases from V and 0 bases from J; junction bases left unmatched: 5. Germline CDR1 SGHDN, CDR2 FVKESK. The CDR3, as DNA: TGTGCCAGCAGTACGGGGACAGGGAACCAAGAGACCCAGTACTTC. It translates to CASSTGTGNQETQYF.

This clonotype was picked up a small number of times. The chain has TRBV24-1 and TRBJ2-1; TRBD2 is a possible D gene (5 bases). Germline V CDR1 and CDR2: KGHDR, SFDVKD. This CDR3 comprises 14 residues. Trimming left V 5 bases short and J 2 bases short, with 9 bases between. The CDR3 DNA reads TGTGCCACCAGTGGTGCGGGCGCCTACAATGAGCAGTTCTTC. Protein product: CATSGAGAYNEQFF.